Following are 18 T cell receptor beta chains from one sample sequenced in a study of identical twins. TCRdb fed the 5' RACE reads into MiXCR, producing one record per CDR3 protein. Of around 570,000 distinct CDR3 sequences detected, more than 9% appear once; the ten largest clones hold under 3%. The same data also contributed to another study, on yellow fever vaccine responses in identical twins.

Material for sequencing was PBMCs. The receptor set was obtained from a woman aged 18-29 years in good health.

This clonotype was counted ten times or more. This chain links TRBV11-2 with TRBJ2-1; 9 bases map to TRBD2. The germline gives CDR1 SGHAT, CDR2 FQNNGV. Trimming at V came to 3 bases and at J to 2 bases, leaving 5 bases not matched to a gene. The CDR3 is 16 residues long. In DNA form, the CDR3 reads TGTGCCAGCAGCTTCGTGGCGGGGGGGCCCTACAATGAGCAGTTCTTC. It translates to CASSFVAGGPYNEQFF.

This clonotype was found a few times. This chain joins TRBV24-1 and TRBJ2-1; 8 nucleotides match TRBD2. Germline V lookup: CDR1 KGHDR, CDR2 SFDVKD. This CDR3 comprises 15 residues. The junction had 2 bases not matched to a gene; V was cut back by 0 bases and J by 5 bases. CDR3 nucleotides: TGTGCCACCAGTGATTTGACTAGCGGTGACAATGAGCAGTTCTTC. Amino acids: CATSDLTSGDNEQFF.

This clonotype turned up a few times. The chain employs TRBV29-1 and TRBJ2-7; perhaps D is TRBD1 or TRBD2 (5 bases each). This CDR3 is built from 15 residues. Per the germline V gene, CDR1 is SQVTM and CDR2 is ANQGSEA. With 4 bases removed from V and 6 bases from J, the gap between germline ends came to 22 bases. The CDR3 protein is CSVGGIGVEVSEQYF. CDR3 nucleotides: TGCAGCGTTGGAGGGATAGGGGTTGAGGTTAGCGAGCAGTACTTC.

This chain connects TRBV9 to TRBJ2-1; tentatively, D is TRBD2 (7 bases). Germline lookup yields CDR1 SGDLS and CDR2 YYNGEE. Trimming left V 4 bases short and J 3 bases short, with 29 bases between. The CDR3 runs to 20 residues. CDR3 amino acids: CASSPWTVGGGPSGYNEQFF. The CDR3, as DNA: TGTGCCAGCAGCCCATGGACGGTAGGGGGGGGGCCATCGGGCTACAATGAGCAGTTCTTC.

The sample holds many counts of this clonotype. The J gene is TRBJ1-2, the V gene TRBV29-1; TRBD1 agrees at 7 bases. This CDR3 has 13 residues. V lost 2 bases to trimming and J lost 8 bases; unmatched junction nucleotides: 8. The V gene's germline CDR1 is SQVTM and CDR2 ANQGSEA. The chain's CDR3 is CSVERGTAGGYTF. In nucleotides, the CDR3 is TGCAGCGTTGAAAGGGGGACAGCGGGAGGCTACACCTTC.

In its sample, this clonotype was seen a few times. This rearrangement joins TRBV7-9 to TRBJ1-1; tentative D call: TRBD1 (6 bases). The CDR3 covers 14 residues. Germline-derived CDR1 and CDR2 are SEHNR and FQNEAQ (reference sequence). V shed 5 bases and J shed 5 bases, with 15 bases lying between them. As DNA, the CDR3 is TGTGCCAGCAGCGAACAGGGTTCAGTAACTGAAGCTTTCTTT. This translates into CASSEQGSVTEAFF.

The rearrangement links TRBV10-3 to TRBJ2-3; tentatively, D is TRBD2 (5 bases). The germline CDR1 and CDR2 sequences are ENHRY and SYGVKD. The CDR3 extends over 13 amino acids. V lost 6 bases, J lost 5 bases, and 12 bases lay in between. The CDR3 DNA follows: TGTGCCATCAGGGAGGCTCCGGAAGATACGCAGTATTTT. It translates to CAIREAPEDTQYF.

The CDR3 DNA follows: TGTGCCAGCAGCTCGCCACTAATGGGAGATACGCAGTATTTT. This encodes CASSSPLMGDTQYF. This chain joins TRBV7-9 and TRBJ2-3; D is unresolved. This CDR3 spans 14 amino acids. From germline, CDR1 is SEHNR and CDR2 FQNEAQ (reference sequence). Between the trimmed V and J ends, which lost 4 bases and 5 bases, there was a span of 13 bases.

This clonotype has just a few counts. The chain links TRBV10-3 to TRBJ2-1, with 9 positions matching TRBD2. The V gene end was trimmed by 1 base and the J gene end by 0 bases; junction bases not matched to a gene: 10. The CDR3 has 19 residues. Germline CDR1 and CDR2: ENHRY and SYGVKD. CDR3 region: CAISELASGILGSYNEQFF. As DNA, the CDR3 is TGTGCCATCAGTGAGTTGGCTAGCGGGATACTAGGCTCCTACAATGAGCAGTTCTTC.

This clonotype turned up a few times. The chain has TRBV5-6 and TRBJ2-7; TRBD1 matches at 7 bases. The germline V gene encodes CDR1 SGHDT and CDR2 YYEEEE. The CDR3 extends over 15 amino acids. J lost 2 bases, V lost 3 bases, and 8 bases had no gene match. CDR3 bases: TGTGCCAGCAGCTCCCCGGGACAGTCTACCTACGAGCAGTACTTC. Its translation: CASSSPGQSTYEQYF.

This clonotype occurred many times. V gene TRBV7-2 combines with J gene TRBJ2-1; 10 bases align to TRBD2. The V segment lost 5 bases and the J segment 0 bases; nucleotides outside the gene matches: 4. Germline-derived CDR1 and CDR2 are SGHTA and FQGNSA. The CDR3 covers 16 residues. CDR3 in DNA: TGTGCCAGCAGCCCCTCTAGCGGGAGCTCCTACAATGAGCAGTTCTTC. Amino acid sequence: CASSPSSGSSYNEQFF. Filled out from reference TRBV7-2 and TRBJ2-1, the complete variable domain reads GAGVSQSPSNKVTEKGKDVELRCDPISGHTALYWYRQSLGQGLEFLIYFQGNSAPDKSGLPSDRFSAERTGGSVSTLTIQRTQQEDSAVYLCASSPSSGSSYNEQFFGPGTRLTVL.

The chain recombines TRBV28 with TRBJ2-3; TRBD2 matches 8 bases. V trimming: 5 bases; J trimming: 5 bases; junction bases outside the gene matches: 12. The CDR3 contains 16 residues. Germline-derived CDR1 and CDR2 are MDHEN and SYDVKM. The CDR3 sequence: CASSRIMTSVGDTQYF. CDR3 coding DNA: TGTGCCAGCAGTCGTATCATGACTAGCGTCGGAGATACGCAGTATTTT. Looking up the rest from reference TRBV28 and TRBJ2-3 gives the full variable domain: DVKVTQSSRYLVKRTGEKVFLECVQDMDHENMFWYRQDPGLGLRLIYFSYDVKMKEKGDIPEGYSVSREKKERFSLILESASTNQTSMYLCASSRIMTSVGDTQYFGPGTRLTVL.

The gene calls are TRBV10-3 and TRBJ2-5, with D perhaps TRBD1 or TRBD2 (5 bases each). This CDR3 is built from 12 residues. Between the trimmed V and J ends, which lost 6 bases and 1 base, there was a span of 6 bases. Germline CDR1 is ENHRY and CDR2 is SYGVKD. Written as DNA, the CDR3 is TGTGCCATCAGGGGACCCCAAGAGACCCAGTACTTC. Translation: CAIRGPQETQYF.

This clonotype was counted ten times or more. The chain recombines TRBV29-1 with TRBJ2-3, with D tentatively TRBD2 (6 bases). V lost 6 bases and J 3 bases, leaving 22 bases between the germline ends. The germline V gene encodes CDR1 SQVTM and CDR2 ANQGSEA. The CDR3 extends over 16 amino acids. The CDR3 bases are TGCAGCGTGGGCACCGAACTAGGGAGGTTAACAGATACGCAGTATTTT. Translation: CSVGTELGRLTDTQYF.

This clonotype was observed a few times. This chain joins TRBV5-5 and TRBJ2-2; 8 positions agree with TRBD2. From germline, CDR1 is SGHKS and CDR2 YYEKEE (reference sequence). CDR3 size: 16 residues. The ends lost 4 bases at V and 6 bases at J; junction bases unmatched: 11. CDR3 bases: TGTGCCAGCAGCCGGGTGGCCGGGGGGGCCGCCGGGGAGCTGTTTTTT. Protein product: CASSRVAGGAAGELFF.

V usage is TRBV20-1 and J usage is TRBJ2-1, with 7 bases aligning to TRBD1. The CDR3 covers 15 residues. Germline V lookup: CDR1 DFQATT, CDR2 SNEGSKA (reference sequence). V gave up 5 bases and J gave up 8 bases; unmatched junction bases: 15. The CDR3 nucleotides read TGCAGTGCTCCCCCCCGACAGGGTAGAGGGGATGAGCAGTTCTTC. Its protein product is CSAPPRQGRGDEQFF.

This clonotype came up a few times. The rearrangement uses TRBV6-4 and TRBJ2-4; 10 bases agree with TRBD2. The length of the CDR3 is 14 residues. Germline V lookup: CDR1 MRHNA, CDR2 SNTAGT. Trimming at V came to 6 bases and at J to 6 bases, leaving 5 bases not matched to a gene. The CDR3 DNA reads as TGTGCCAGCAGCATAGCGGGGGGAGGAAACATTCAGTACTTC. This gives the protein CASSIAGGGNIQYF.

Ten or more counts support this clonotype. This chain connects TRBV5-1 to TRBJ2-2; no definite D call. The germline V and J ends were trimmed by 0 bases and 6 bases, with 6 bases remaining between them. Germline CDR1 is SGHRS and CDR2 is YFSETQ. The CDR3 extends over 13 amino acids. The CDR3: CASSLGTAGELFF. As DNA, the CDR3 is TGCGCCAGCAGCTTGGGAACCGCCGGGGAGCTGTTTTTT.